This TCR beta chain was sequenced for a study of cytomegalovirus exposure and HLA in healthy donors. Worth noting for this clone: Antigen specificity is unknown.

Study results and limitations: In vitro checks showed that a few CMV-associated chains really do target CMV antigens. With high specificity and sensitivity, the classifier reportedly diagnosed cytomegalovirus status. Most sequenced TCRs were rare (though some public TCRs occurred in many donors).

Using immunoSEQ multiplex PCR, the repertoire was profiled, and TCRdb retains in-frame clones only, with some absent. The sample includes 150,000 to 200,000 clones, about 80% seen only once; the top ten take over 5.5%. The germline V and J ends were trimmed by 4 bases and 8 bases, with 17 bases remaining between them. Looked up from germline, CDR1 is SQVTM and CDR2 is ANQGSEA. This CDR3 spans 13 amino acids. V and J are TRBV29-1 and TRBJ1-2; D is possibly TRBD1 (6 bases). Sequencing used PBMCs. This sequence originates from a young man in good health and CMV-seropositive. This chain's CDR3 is CSVAGGRGEGYTF. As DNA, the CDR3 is TGCAGCGTTGCTGGAGGCAGGGGAGAGGGCTACACCTTC.